This TCR beta chain was retrieved from a study of CD8 T cells in ankylosing spondylitis. Comment on this clonotype: Antigen: not known.

Findings and caveats of the study: A motif in TCR beta, a set of roughly 8 highly homologous variants, appeared characteristic of ankylosing spondylitis blood. Clones linked to disease were reported to show significant enrichment in matched ankylosing spondylitis synovial fluid.

TCRdb fed the 5' RACE reads into MiXCR, producing one record per CDR3 protein. The repertoire holds more than 600,000 distinct CDR3 sequences, with around 20% as singletons. The CDR3 consists of 15 residues. In germline, CDR1 is MNHNS, CDR2 SASEGT. The V gene end was trimmed by 6 bases and the J gene end by 2 bases; junction bases not matched to a gene: 9. Sequencing was done on a sample of blood, either unsorted or a sorted T cell fraction (not recorded which). This clonotype was sampled from a male donor with ankylosing spondylitis. The rearrangement links TRBV6-1 to TRBJ1-2, with 7 bases fitting TRBD1. CDR3 sequence: CASRGERGLNYGYTF. The CDR3 DNA sequence: TGTGCCAGCAGGGGGGAGAGGGGGCTGAACTATGGCTACACCTTC.